These 10 T cell receptor beta chains came from one sample sequenced in a study of T cell clonality in common variable immunodeficiency. The antigens for these receptors are not known. Measured with immunoSEQ multiplex PCR; TCRdb has only the in-frame clones, and not every one. This sample has 20,000 or so clones, each found more than once. Overall study results and limits: Common variable immunodeficiency TCR beta sequences reportedly had fewer deletions and N-nucleotide insertions.

Sequencing input: peripheral blood mononuclear cells. The source of these receptors is a human donor with common variable immunodeficiency.

There are many counts of this clone. The read ends 3 residues early relative to the CDR3; the germline J gene fills the gap. The chain has TRBV5-1 and TRBJ2-3, with 11 bases identical to TRBD2. V lost 0 bases to trimming and J lost 6 bases; unmatched junction nucleotides: 6. The CDR3 consists of 16 residues. Germline loops: CDR1 SGHRS, CDR2 YFSETQ. The CDR3 reads CASSLAVSGRVDTQYF. Incomplete CDR3 DNA: TGCGCCAGCAGCTTGGCCGTTAGCGGGAGGGTGGATACG.

By share, this clone counts as medium-sized. With the read ending 3 residues before the CDR3 end, the germline J gene is used to fill in that end. The V call is TRBV10-3, the J call TRBJ2-7, with D hard to call. V lost 3 bases and J 5 bases, leaving 14 bases between the germline ends. Germline loops: CDR1 ENHRY, CDR2 SYGVKD. CDR3 length: 14 residues. The CDR3 loop reads CAISESLFNDEQYF. CDR3 DNA (partial): TGTGCCATCAGTGAATCACTCTTTAACGACGAG.

At least ten counts were recorded for this clone. The CDR3 end is not reached by the read, which stops 3 residues before it; the germline J gene fills it in. The rearrangement joins TRBV4-1 to TRBJ2-3, with D maybe TRBD2 (6 bases). The V gene's germline CDR1 is MGHRA and CDR2 YSYEKL. This CDR3 has 18 residues. Trimming removed 1 base from V and 2 bases from J, with 19 bases in between. CDR3 amino acids: CASSQVVGGTGNTDTQYF. Partial CDR3 DNA: TGCGCCAGCAGCCAAGTGGTTGGGGGGACGGGCAACACAGATACG.

Ten or more counts support this clone. The read ends 3 residues shy of where the CDR3 ends; the end is completed using the germline J gene. The rearrangement links TRBV20-1 to TRBJ1-4, with TRBD1 identical over 8 bases. Trimming took 5 bases from V and 10 from J; bases not matched to a gene: 9. The CDR3 has 13 amino acids. From germline, CDR1 is DFQATT and CDR2 SNEGSKA (reference sequence). The sequenced part of the CDR3 DNA is TGCAGTGCTCGGACAGGGAGTGGCGGAAAA. Protein product: CSARTGSGGK. The whole CDR3 is CSARTGSGGKLFF.

This clone was counted many times. The CDR3 end is not reached by the read, which stops 3 residues before it; the germline J gene fills it in. The chain combines TRBV20-1 with TRBJ2-3, with 8 nucleotides matching TRBD2. Germline CDR1 is DFQATT and CDR2 is SNEGSKA (reference sequence). Germline trimming cut 5 bases from V and 3 bases from J; bases unmatched to any gene: 10. There are 15 residues in the CDR3. CDR3 DNA (partial): TGCAGTGCTCCGGGGGGGGAGGGCTGGACAGATACG. Its protein product is CSAPGGEGWTDT. The full CDR3 reads CSAPGGEGWTDTQYF.

In this sample, this clone turned up many times. The read ends 3 residues before the CDR3 terminus; that terminus is restored from the germline J gene. The chain recombines TRBV2 with TRBJ2-5, with D possibly TRBD2 on 5 matching bases. Germline V lookup: CDR1 SNHLY, CDR2 FYNNEI. The CDR3 sequence is 11 residues long. Trimming left V 6 bases short and J 5 bases short, with 7 bases between. The sequenced part of the CDR3 DNA is TGTGCCAGCAGACTAGTCGAGACC. It translates to CASRLVET. The full-length CDR3 reads as CASRLVETQYF.

This clone was counted many times. The read halts 3 residues ahead of the CDR3 end, with the missing end drawn from the germline J gene. This chain links TRBV5-4 with TRBJ2-3; D unresolved. The CDR3 is 16 amino acids. The V end was cut by 2 bases, the J end by 4 bases, with 17 bases between. Per the germline V gene, CDR1 is SGHNT and CDR2 is YYREEE (reference sequence). CDR3 loop: CASSLPAQTFPDTQYF. CDR3 bases read: TGTGCCAGCAGCTTACCAGCGCAGACCTTCCCAGATACG. The whole variable domain, remainder taken from reference TRBV5-4 and TRBJ2-3, is ETGVTQSPTHLIKTRGQQVTLRCSSQSGHNTVSWYQQALGQGPQFIFQYYREEENGRGNFPPRFSGLQFPNYSSELNVNALELDDSALYLCASSLPAQTFPDTQYFGPGTRLTVL.

This clone came up many times. The read terminates 3 residues ahead of where the CDR3 ends, so the germline J gene completes it. The chain links TRBV19 to TRBJ2-1; D possibly corresponds to TRBD2 (5 bases). CDR3 length: 15 amino acids. Germline loops: CDR1 LNHDA, CDR2 SQIVND (reference sequence). Trimming left V 4 bases short and J 1 base short, with 11 bases between. This chain's CDR3 is CASSTSLGSYNEQFF. The DNA read from the CDR3 is TGTGCCAGTAGTACGTCACTAGGTTCCTACAATGAG.

This clone was counted many times. The sequence runs out 3 residues before the end of the CDR3; the remainder is reconstructed from the germline J gene. The J gene is TRBJ2-1, the V gene TRBV20-1; no definite D call. This CDR3 has 12 residues. V lost 1 base and J 4 bases, leaving 5 bases between the germline ends. Looked up from germline, CDR1 is DFQATT and CDR2 is SNEGSKA (reference sequence). The CDR3: CSARAGYNEQFF. CDR3 DNA (partial): TGCAGTGCTAGAGCCGGTTACAATGAG.

This clone showed up just a few times. The read ends 3 residues early relative to the CDR3; the germline J gene fills the gap. V is TRBV5-1 and J is TRBJ2-7; TRBD2 might be the D (7 bases). CDR1 is SGHRS, CDR2 YFSETQ, per germline. V was clipped by 7 bases and J by 4 bases, with 21 bases between them. This CDR3 is 15 amino acids long. The CDR3 protein is CASALGGALEYEQYF. The DNA read from the CDR3 is TGCGCCAGCGCTCTGGGGGGGGCACTAGAATACGAG.